One T cell receptor beta chain is described in this entry. Many counts were recorded for this clonotype. Its antigen remains unidentified. No base-level quality is on record; no much larger clone is a single base apart. The source of the sample is a study of blood T cells in healthy people across ages (dated by TCRdb to between 2015 and 2017). Describing the broader study: In model experiments, roughly one uniquely barcoded TCR beta cDNA molecule per two T cells was captured by template switching. Using deep sequencing normalized with unique cDNA molecular identifiers, the study measured how TCR beta repertoire diversity changes with age. The donors were divided into four age groups: young (average around 16 years), middle-aged (about 40), aged (about 60) and long-lived (82). To avoid experimental bias, donors of different ages were distributed randomly across sequencing lanes. The study analyzed two additional independent replicas of 1 million unique cDNA reads from the same blood draw for two donors, one aged 18 to 29 and one aged 80 or older. General conclusions and limits of the study: Observed TCR beta diversity per million T cells fell roughly linearly with age, and a significant reduction was already apparent by age roughly 41. Total diversity estimates from one million sequenced T cells were considered lower bounds and underestimates. There was a strong correlation between observed TCR beta diversity and the percentage of naive T cells measured by flow cytometry. Conclusive comparison of naive and antigen-experienced compartments was prevented by the profiling of bulk unsorted PBMCs. Donor CMV infection status was unknown, potentially confounding age-related changes in expanded clonotypes. Compared with the aged group, more naive CD4+ T cells, fewer expanded clones and increased TCR diversity were shown by the long-lived group, suggesting age selection.

Donors were approximately 42 systemically healthy Caucasian individuals from Russia aged roughly 6 to 100 years. About 10 milliliters of peripheral blood were collected from each donor into EDTA-treated Vacutainer tubes. Ficoll-Paque density-gradient centrifugation was used to isolate PBMCs, with at least 6.5 million per sample. Total RNA, at least 6 micrograms per sample, was extracted from PBMCs with Trizol reagent. The percentages of naive CD45RAhigh/CD27high T cells were determined by flow cytometry on a PBMC aliquot from every donor. The CDR3 numbers 14 residues from cysteine through phenylalanine. Only CDR3 DNA is held: 42 bases, read in frame from base 1. CDR1 and CDR2 (SGHTA, FQGNSA) derive from the germline V gene. The germline ends are 7 bases apart after V is trimmed by 2 bases and J by 1 base. The library was generated by 5' RACE. A second PCR of roughly 7 to 11 cycles was performed with a sample-barcoded 5' primer and a J-beta primer mix. A template-switch 5' adaptor carrying 12 random nucleotides introduced a unique molecular identifier onto each TCR beta cDNA molecule. At least 2.5 million CDR3-containing paired-end reads were obtained from each sample. First-strand cDNA was synthesized from all RNA with the Mint cDNA synthesis kit, primed by a TRBC-specific oligonucleotide. Following uracil-DNA glycosylase treatment, a first 18-cycle PCR with universal primers M1SS and BC2_uni_R was performed on all cDNA. Per the source publication's procedure: For normalization, 1 million high-quality reads, each with a distinct molecular identifier, were randomly selected from each sample. Instead of being binned into consensus sequences, reads that shared molecular identifiers were thrown out. CDR3 identification, clonotype clustering and error correction used MiTCR with a Q25 quality threshold and the strictest error-elimination algorithm. A nonparametric unseen species model with Euler transformation was used to estimate a lower bound on total TCR beta diversity. TCRdb handled the public reads itself, with Q25 trimming in fastp and clone calling in MiXCR, and kept productive beta chains. Identical CDR3 proteins give one entry, which carries the most common genes and DNA. Here the V and J calls rest on TCRdb's processing, not on the authors' analysis. The sample table shows roughly 1.9 million distinct CDR3 sequences, and roughly two fifths are seen once. The ten largest clones represent 20% to 25% of the sample.

Here the chain combines TRBV7-2 and TRBJ2-3; the D gene is not confidently resolved. The receptor's source is a human donor in good health. Sequenced sample: blood. The sequence in DNA is TGTGCCAGCAGCTTATCGGCCGGCACAGATACGCAGTATTTT. Translated, it gives CASSLSAGTDTQYF.